This TCR beta chain stems from a study of blood T cell repertoires in COVID-19 (dated by TCRdb to the early 2020s). A note on the overall study: Samples covering the acute and convalescent phases of COVID-19 were provided by collaborators in the United States, Italy and Spain. Sample metadata almost always included a de-identified subject ID, COVID-19 status, age in years and sex. Deeply sampled blood TCRbeta repertoires from subjects exposed to, actively infected with, or recovered from COVID-19 were included in the dataset. Samples came from the ongoing ImmuneRACE study (first 160 participants) plus 1,254 subjects from 6 global collaborators. HLA class I and class II types, where available, came from metadata supplied by the sample provider rather than from assay-based typing. The repertoires were made available in a free public database intended to serve as a resource for research on the immune response to SARS-CoV-2. The prospective study material was composed of cDNA or gDNA derived from T cells, B-cell-depleted T cells, or PBMCs.

TCRbeta CDR3 regions were amplified from genomic DNA by means of the immunoSEQ Assay, a bias-controlled multiplex PCR. On the authors' methods: The number of nucleated cells in each sample was estimated by amplification of reference gene primers within the assay. To quantify the absolute abundance of each unique TCRbeta CDR3 rearrangement, sequence reads were collapsed and filtered. For each sample, productive Simpson clonality was calculated as the square root of Simpson's diversity index across productive rearrangements. Drawn from immuneACCESS, this table holds only the in-frame rearrangements with V and J called that TCRdb kept. Clones are partly lost; checked studies trace under half to an unresolved V gene and leave the rest unexplained. That table supplies the V and J calls and clone size; D and trimming were determined from the DNA. This sample gives some 94,000 clones in total; about 86% of them show up just once. 15% of the sample lies in the top ten.

In the germline V gene, CDR1 corresponds to MDHEN and CDR2 to SYDVKM. V is pared back by 9 bases and J by 3 bases, with 18 bases lying between the germline termini. The CDR3, cysteine through phenylalanine, is 16 amino acids long. Only CDR3 DNA remains: 48 bases, in frame from the first base. Broader findings and caveats from the paper: The amount of clinical and demographic metadata varied by source and participant and was provided uncurated.

A remark on this clone: Which antigen it targets is not known. No base qualities exist here, and no much larger clone lies one base off it.

The collaborating institutions used their own protocols to collect whole blood in K2EDTA tubes. For TCRbeta analysis, collaborators shipped samples in one of three forms: frozen whole blood, isolated PBMCs, or DNA extracted from either of those sample types. The specimen sequenced was peripheral blood. This sequence uses TRBV28 and TRBJ2-6; TRBD2 could be the D gene, as 7 bases match. The clonotype was recovered from a human donor in a cohort sampled during active COVID-19. The DNA sequence is given as TGTGCCAGTTTAGGGGGGGCTAGGTATGGGGCCAACGTCCTGACTTTC. It codes for CASLGGARYGANVLTF.